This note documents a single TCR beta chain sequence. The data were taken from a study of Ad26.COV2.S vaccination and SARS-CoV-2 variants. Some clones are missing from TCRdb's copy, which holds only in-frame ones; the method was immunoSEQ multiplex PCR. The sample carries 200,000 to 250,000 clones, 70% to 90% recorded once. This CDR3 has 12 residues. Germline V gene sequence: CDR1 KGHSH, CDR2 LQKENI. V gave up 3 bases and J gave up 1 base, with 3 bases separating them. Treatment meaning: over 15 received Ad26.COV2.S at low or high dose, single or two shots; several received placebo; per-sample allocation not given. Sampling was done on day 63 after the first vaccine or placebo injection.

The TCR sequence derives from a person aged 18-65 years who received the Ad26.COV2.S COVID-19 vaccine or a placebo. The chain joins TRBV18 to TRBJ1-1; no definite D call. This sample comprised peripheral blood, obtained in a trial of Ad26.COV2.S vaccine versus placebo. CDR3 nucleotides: TGTGCCAGCTCACCGGGGAACACTGAAGCTTTCTTT. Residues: CASSPGNTEAFF.